The 27 T cell receptor beta chains reported below all come from one sample, sequenced in a study of cytomegalovirus exposure and HLA in healthy donors. 13 Jbeta primers and 60 Vbeta primers were used for the PCR. The protocol was immunoSEQ multiplex PCR, while the TCRdb copy is restricted to in-frame clones and leaves out a portion. Of 120,000 to 150,000 clones detected, 79% appear once; the ten largest clones hold around 7.1%. Specimen: PBMCs. The receptor set was obtained from a middle-aged woman in good health and CMV-seropositive.

This rearrangement joins TRBV18 to TRBJ1-1, with TRBD1 as a possible D gene (6 bases). CDR3 length: 16 amino acids. Trimming shortened V by 3 bases and J by 1 base, and 15 bases separated the two germline ends. Germline CDR1 reads KGHSH; CDR2 reads LQKENI. The CDR3 is CASSPPRGGGNTEAFF. CDR3 nucleotide sequence: TGTGCCAGCTCACCCCCCCGGGGGGGCGGGAACACTGAAGCTTTCTTT.

The chain recombines TRBV5-5 with TRBJ2-1, with TRBD2 identical over 10 bases. This CDR3 has 15 amino acids. Germline loops: CDR1 SGHKS, CDR2 YYEKEE (reference sequence). J lost 9 bases, V lost 4 bases, and 10 bases had no gene match. CDR3 in DNA: TGTGCCAGCAGCCCCCCAGCGGGGGGGCCCCGTGAGCAGTTCTTC. It specifies CASSPPAGGPREQFF.

J is TRBJ2-7 and V is TRBV27; 9 nucleotides agree with TRBD1. V lost 5 bases to trimming and J lost 2 bases; unmatched junction nucleotides: 7. Germline CDR1 MNHEY, CDR2 SMNVEV (reference sequence). The CDR3 covers 15 residues. The CDR3 reads CASSPTGTGTYEQYF. The CDR3 DNA reads TGTGCCAGCAGTCCGACGGGGACAGGGACCTACGAGCAGTACTTC.

This chain uses TRBV12-5 with TRBJ2-1; D is perhaps TRBD1 (5 bases). V lost 7 bases and J lost 6, with 13 bases in between. Germline assignment: CDR1 LGHNT and CDR2 FRNRAP. CDR3 length: 13 amino acids. The CDR3 spells CASVPQAGNEQFF. As DNA, the CDR3 is TGTGCTAGTGTCCCACAGGCCGGCAATGAGCAGTTCTTC.

This clone has only a few counts. The DNA of the CDR3 is TGCGCCAGCAGCGTATCTGGACAGGGGGCCCACGAGCAGTACTTC. Its protein product is CASSVSGQGAHEQYF. The chain joins TRBV5-1 to TRBJ2-7; 11 positions agree with TRBD1. J lost 5 bases, V lost 4 bases, and 8 bases had no gene match. CDR3 length equals 15 residues. Per the germline V gene, CDR1 is SGHRS and CDR2 is YFSETQ.

V usage is TRBV12-5 and J usage is TRBJ2-1; TRBD2 is a possible D gene (5 bases). Per the germline V gene, CDR1 is LGHNT and CDR2 is FRNRAP. The V and J ends lost 0 bases and 5 bases respectively, with 14 bases between them. This CDR3 is 16 amino acids long. The CDR3 region is CASGLVSGGPDNEQFF. In DNA, the CDR3 is TGTGCTAGTGGTTTGGTAAGTGGCGGGCCCGACAATGAGCAGTTCTTC.

The V gene is TRBV19, the J gene TRBJ1-1, with D uncertain. Trimming stripped 4 bases from V and 1 base from J, with 13 bases between. CDR1 and CDR2 (germline): LNHDA, SQIVND (reference sequence). This CDR3 is built from 15 residues. Written as DNA, the CDR3 is TGTGCCAGTAGTACCCAATCATACGGGAACACTGAAGCTTTCTTT. This translates into CASSTQSYGNTEAFF.

The chain combines TRBV20-1 with TRBJ1-4; D uncertain. This CDR3 spans 11 amino acids. Germline lookup yields CDR1 DFQATT and CDR2 SNEGSKA (reference sequence). Trimming took off 4 bases at V and 6 bases at J, with 6 bases between the two ends. This chain's CDR3 is CSATWHEKLFF. DNA of the CDR3: TGCAGTGCTACTTGGCATGAAAAACTGTTTTTT.

This chain joins TRBV2 and TRBJ1-1; 7 bases are shared with TRBD1. The junction had 4 bases not matched to a gene; V was cut back by 6 bases and J by 3 bases. This CDR3 spans 13 amino acids. Per the germline V gene, CDR1 is SNHLY and CDR2 is FYNNEI. CDR3 amino acids: CASRIGQDTEAFF. The CDR3, as DNA: TGTGCCAGCAGGATAGGACAGGACACTGAAGCTTTCTTT.

This chain connects TRBV6-4 to TRBJ2-2; TRBD1 aligns across 10 bases. Germline CDR1 reads MRHNA; CDR2 reads SNTAGT. The trim removed 6 bases at V and 2 bases at J, leaving 6 bases unmatched. The CDR3 loop spans 16 amino acids. The DNA of the CDR3 is TGTGCCAGCAGCGGCGGACAGGGGGGAAACACCGGGGAGCTGTTTTTT. This sequence encodes CASSGGQGGNTGELFF.

The genes are TRBV11-2 and TRBJ2-2; 8 bases align to TRBD2. In germline, CDR1 is SGHAT, CDR2 FQNNGV. Trimming at V came to 4 bases and at J to 7 bases, leaving 2 bases not matched to a gene. The CDR3 runs to 13 residues. CDR3 in amino acids: CASSSGGHGELFF. The CDR3 coding sequence is TGTGCCAGCAGCTCGGGAGGGCACGGGGAGCTGTTTTTT.

V and J are TRBV2 and TRBJ1-5, with 7 nucleotides matching TRBD1. This CDR3 is 14 amino acids long. Trimming removed 3 bases from V and 7 bases from J; junction bases left unmatched: 6. The germline CDR1 and CDR2 sequences are SNHLY and FYNNEI. CDR3 in DNA: TGTGCCAGCAGTGATAAGGGGGCGGGACAGCCCCAGCATTTT. Amino acid sequence: CASSDKGAGQPQHF. Together with reference TRBV2 and TRBJ1-5, the CDR3 gives the full variable domain: EPEVTQTPSHQVTQMGQEVILRCVPISNHLYFYWYRQILGQKVEFLVSFYNNEISEKSEIFDDQFSVERPDGSNFTLKIRSTKLEDSAMYFCASSDKGAGQPQHFGDGTRLSIL.

This clone showed up just a few times. The chain combines TRBV5-6 with TRBJ1-5; D gene unclear. The V gene lost 4 bases and the J gene lost 0 bases, with 8 bases spanning the gap. CDR1 and CDR2 from the germline V gene are SGHDT and YYEEEE. The CDR3 is 14 amino acids. This CDR3 is CASSPSYSNQPQHF. The CDR3 bases are TGTGCCAGCAGCCCGAGCTATAGCAATCAGCCCCAGCATTTT. The full variable domain, with the rest looked up from reference TRBV5-6 and TRBJ1-5, is DAGVTQSPTHLIKTRGQQVTLRCSPKSGHDTVSWYQQALGQGPQFIFQYYEEEERQRGNFPDRFSGHQFPNYSSELNVNALLLGDSALYLCASSPSYSNQPQHFGDGTRLSIL.

This sequence joins TRBV11-2 and TRBJ1-4; D ambiguous. Per germline, CDR1 SGHAT and CDR2 FQNNGV. The V end lost 5 bases, the J end lost 11 bases, and 9 bases lay between the germline ends. There are 11 residues in the CDR3. CDR3 loop: CASSVHGKLFF. CDR3 in DNA: TGTGCCAGCAGCGTCCACGGGAAACTGTTTTTT.

As regards this clone: Other DNA sequences in the same sample also yield this CDR3. The rearrangement links TRBV28 to TRBJ2-3, with D tentatively TRBD1 (7 bases). V was shortened by 6 bases and J by 1 base, with 11 bases between the two germline ends. CDR1 is MDHEN and CDR2 is SYDVKM in the germline V gene. CDR3 length: 14 residues. CDR3: CASSLRGGTDTQYF. In nucleotides, the CDR3 is TGTGCCAGCAGCCTCAGGGGGGGCACAGATACGCAGTATTTT.

The J gene is TRBJ1-5, the V gene TRBV28; 8 nucleotides agree with TRBD1. CDR1 is MDHEN and CDR2 is SYDVKM in the germline V gene. With 5 bases clipped from V and 9 bases from J, the junction kept 15 bases outside the gene matches. This CDR3 has 16 amino acids. The CDR3 protein is CASSNRGQALGWPQHF. CDR3 coding DNA: TGTGCCAGCAGTAACCGGGGACAGGCCCTTGGTTGGCCCCAGCATTTT.

The V gene is TRBV11-2, the J gene TRBJ2-7; D might be TRBD2 (6 bases). V lost 4 bases and J 3 bases, leaving 16 bases between the germline ends. CDR1 SGHAT and CDR2 FQNNGV come from the germline V gene. There are 15 residues in the CDR3. The CDR3 is CASSSTLANGYEQYF. The DNA for the CDR3 is TGTGCCAGCAGCTCCACCCTAGCGAACGGCTACGAGCAGTACTTC.

This chain joins TRBV6-6 and TRBJ2-6; TRBD2 aligns across 11 bases. This CDR3 has 16 residues. CDR1 MNHNY and CDR2 SVGAGI come from the germline V gene (reference sequence). Unmatched junction bases numbered 5, after V lost 8 bases and J lost 2 bases. The CDR3 here is CASLSGGAAGANVLTF. The CDR3 DNA follows: TGTGCCAGCCTTAGCGGGGGGGCCGCTGGGGCCAACGTCCTGACTTTC.

This clone has a handful of counts. This chain joins TRBV5-1 and TRBJ2-5, with 9 nucleotides matching TRBD1. V shed 4 bases and J 5 bases; nucleotides not matched to a gene: 9. This CDR3 spans 15 amino acids. Germline CDR1 SGHRS, CDR2 YFSETQ. The CDR3 protein is CASSEGQGLSETQYF. The CDR3, as DNA: TGCGCCAGCAGCGAAGGACAGGGGTTATCCGAGACCCAGTACTTC.

This sequence joins TRBV2 and TRBJ2-3, with D possibly TRBD2 on 5 matching bases. V shed 5 bases and J shed 2 bases, with 14 bases lying between them. Germline V gives CDR1 SNHLY, CDR2 FYNNEI. The CDR3 spans 15 residues. This CDR3 is CASSQSGFNTDTQYF. CDR3 nucleotides: TGTGCCAGCAGTCAGAGCGGATTCAACACAGATACGCAGTATTTT.

The chain links TRBV7-9 to TRBJ2-5; TRBD1 matches at 7 bases. Germline assignment: CDR1 SEHNR and CDR2 FQNEAQ (reference sequence). Trimming removed 2 bases from V and 5 bases from J; junction bases left unmatched: 11. The length of the CDR3 is 16 residues. CDR3 coding DNA: TGTGCCAGCAGCTTACCCTTGACAGGGATCAATGAGACCCAGTACTTC. Its protein product is CASSLPLTGINETQYF.

The chain combines TRBV7-9 with TRBJ1-2, with 9 bases that match TRBD1. Germline trimming cut 4 bases from V and 4 bases from J; bases unmatched to any gene: 7. CDR1 and CDR2 from the germline V gene are SEHNR and FQNEAQ (reference sequence). The CDR3 runs to 15 residues. The CDR3 spells CASSSTGGAGYGYTF. The CDR3 nucleotides read TGTGCCAGCAGCTCAACAGGGGGCGCGGGCTATGGCTACACCTTC. The entire variable domain, with the rest obtained from reference TRBV7-9 and TRBJ1-2, is as follows: DTGVSQNPRHKITKRGQNVTFRCDPISEHNRLYWYRQTLGQGPEFLTYFQNEAQLEKSRLLSDRFSAERPKGSFSTLEIQRTEQGDSAMYLCASSSTGGAGYGYTFGSGTRLTVV.

This chain links TRBV18 with TRBJ2-7, with D possibly matching TRBD2 (6 bases). Trimming cost V 1 base and J 5 bases, with 9 bases left between them. This CDR3 is built from 13 residues. The germline gives CDR1 KGHSH, CDR2 LQKENI. The CDR3 reads CASSPLRDHEQYF. The CDR3 bases are TGTGCCAGCTCACCACTGCGGGACCACGAGCAGTACTTC.

This clone appeared a few times. The V and J genes are TRBV5-4 and TRBJ2-5; tentatively, D is TRBD2 (6 bases). Germline V CDR1 and CDR2: SGHNT, YYREEE (reference sequence). Trimming removed 2 bases at V and 5 bases at J, with 13 bases between. The CDR3 is 14 amino acids. DNA for the CDR3: TGTGCCAGCAGCTTATTGTCTGCGGGGGAGACCCAGTACTTC. It yields the protein CASSLLSAGETQYF.

The genes are TRBV28 and TRBJ1-1; tentative D call: TRBD1 (6 bases). V was clipped by 4 bases and J by 7 bases, with 19 bases between them. The CDR3 is 15 amino acids. CDR1 and CDR2 (germline): MDHEN, SYDVKM. In nucleotides, the CDR3 is TGTGCCAGCAGTTCTTGGGGGCGGTCCAACGGTGAAGCTTTCTTT. It specifies CASSSWGRSNGEAFF.

V is TRBV6-1 and J is TRBJ1-3; 9 nucleotides align to TRBD1. Trimming took 1 base from V and 3 from J; bases not matched to a gene: 4. The CDR3 is 16 residues long. CDR1 and CDR2 (germline): MNHNS, SASEGT. CDR3 in DNA: TGTGCCAGCAGTGAAGTCTGGACAGGGGTTGGAAACACCATATATTTT. Amino acid sequence: CASSEVWTGVGNTIYF.

The rearrangement uses TRBV5-4 and TRBJ2-5, with 8 bases that match TRBD1. The length of the CDR3 is 15 residues. Germline trimming cut 3 bases from V and 8 bases from J; bases unmatched to any gene: 12. CDR1 and CDR2 (germline): SGHNT, YYREEE (reference sequence). The CDR3 DNA reads TGTGCCAGCAGCTCTGAACAGGGGGTGGTAGGAACCCAGTACTTC. Translating gives CASSSEQGVVGTQYF. The variable domain in full, completed from reference TRBV5-4 and TRBJ2-5, reads ETGVTQSPTHLIKTRGQQVTLRCSSQSGHNTVSWYQQALGQGPQFIFQYYREEENGRGNFPPRFSGLQFPNYSSELNVNALELDDSALYLCASSSEQGVVGTQYFGPGTRLLVL.